Below, 14 T cell receptor beta chains from the same sample are listed, as sequenced in a study of CD8+CD57+ T cells in acquired aplastic anemia. The sequenced patients had an expansion of CD8+CD57+ cells seen by flow cytometry. TCR beta VDJ and CDR3 profiles were obtained from a genomic DNA template. TCRdb called the reads again in MiXCR, with one record for every CDR3 protein. The sample contains hundreds of thousands of distinct CDR3 sequences, roughly 45% of which appear only once. The source material was sorted CD4+, CD8+, or CD8+CD57+ T cells (not recorded which) from PBMCs. These receptors originate from a human donor with aplastic anemia.

The chain's CDR3 is CASSPGLVSAETQYF. The CDR3 DNA reads TGTGCCAGTAGCCCCGGACTAGTGAGCGCTGAGACCCAGTACTTC. The chain has TRBV9 and TRBJ2-5; the match to TRBD2 covers 7 bases. V lost 8 bases and J lost 5; bases outside the gene matches: 15. CDR1 is SGDLS, CDR2 YYNGEE, per germline. The CDR3 runs 15 residues.

V gene TRBV29-1 combines with J gene TRBJ2-5; TRBD1 aligns across 7 bases. V dropped 4 bases and J dropped 1; count of bases not matched to a gene: 6. This CDR3 is built from 14 residues. The germline gives CDR1 SQVTM, CDR2 ANQGSEA. DNA of the CDR3: TGCAGCGTTGCCCGGACAGGCCTCCAAGAGACCCAGTACTTC. This sequence encodes CSVARTGLQETQYF.

This clonotype was seen at least ten times. The V and J genes are TRBV29-1 and TRBJ2-3, with 7 bases fitting TRBD2. The V gene end was trimmed by 5 bases and the J gene end by 0 bases; junction bases not matched to a gene: 5. The CDR3 is 14 amino acids. The V gene's germline CDR1 is SQVTM and CDR2 ANQGSEA. CDR3 nucleotides: TGCAGCGTTTGGAGGGAGGGGAGCACAGATACGCAGTATTTT. Translated, it gives CSVWREGSTDTQYF.

As concerns this clonotype: A read error may account for a junction end that differs from germline. The gene calls are TRBV10-1 and TRBJ2-7; the D gene is possibly TRBD1 (6 bases). CDR3 length: 13 residues. Germline V lookup: CDR1 WNHNN, CDR2 SYGVQD (reference sequence). The CDR3 region is CAISPYREREQYF. In DNA form, the CDR3 reads TGTGCCATCAGTCCCTACAGGGAACGCGAGCAGTACTTC.

This clonotype appeared many times. The V call is TRBV20-1, the J call TRBJ2-7, with 10 bases aligning to TRBD1. The V gene's germline CDR1 is DFQATT and CDR2 SNEGSKA (reference sequence). The trim removed 5 bases at V and 3 bases at J, leaving 7 bases unmatched. The CDR3 is 14 residues long. In DNA form, the CDR3 reads TGCAGTGCTGCCCCCGGGACAGGGGTCTACGAGCAGTACTTC. Translating gives CSAAPGTGVYEQYF.

V gene TRBV4-2 combines with J gene TRBJ2-7; 11 bases line up with TRBD2. CDR1 is LGHNA and CDR2 is YNFKEQ in the germline V gene. Losses at the gene ends were 1 base for V and 5 bases for J; bases not matched to a gene: 7. This CDR3 contains 16 residues. The CDR3 protein is CASSQVSGSGGDEQYF. The CDR3 region has the DNA TGTGCCAGCAGCCAAGTATCGGGTAGCGGGGGGGACGAGCAGTACTTC.

For this clonotype: A single base separates this from a much larger clone, so it may be a read error. This chain joins TRBV3-1 and TRBJ1-1, with a tentative D call TRBD1 (5 bases). Germline CDR1 is LGHDT and CDR2 is YNNKEL (reference sequence). The CDR3 sequence is 13 residues long. The V gene lost 4 bases and the J gene lost 7 bases, with 13 bases spanning the gap. CDR3 DNA: TGTGCCAGCAGCCCTCGGACAAGTCTTGAAGCTTTCTTT. This codes for CASSPRTSLEAFF.

The rearrangement joins TRBV20-1 to TRBJ1-6; TRBD1 matches 9 bases. The CDR3 contains 12 residues. Germline assignment: CDR1 DFQATT and CDR2 SNEGSKA (reference sequence). Germline trimming cut 8 bases from V and 10 bases from J; bases unmatched to any gene: 6. CDR3 in amino acids: CSYDRGWSPLHF. As DNA, the CDR3 is TGCAGTTACGACAGGGGGTGGTCACCCCTCCACTTT.

This clonotype was observed many times. The chain combines TRBV12-3 or TRBV12-4 with TRBJ1-4, with D possibly TRBD1 on 5 matching bases. CDR3 length: 15 residues. Trimming took off 10 bases at V and 5 bases at J, with 20 bases between the two ends. The DNA of the CDR3 is TGTGCCACCCGTGGGGACCGGGACCGGAATGAAAAACTGTTTTTT. Translating gives CATRGDRDRNEKLFF.

This sequence joins TRBV2 and TRBJ1-2, with D hard to call. CDR3 size: 13 residues. V shed 5 bases and J shed 2 bases, with 9 bases lying between them. The germline V gene has CDR1 SNHLY and CDR2 FYNNEI. DNA for the CDR3: TGTGCCAGCAGTAAAACCGGGAACTATGGCTACACCTTC. Its translation is CASSKTGNYGYTF.

This clonotype appeared many times. This chain connects TRBV10-3 to TRBJ1-3, with 10 positions matching TRBD1. J lost 0 bases, V lost 2 bases, and 4 bases had no gene match. The CDR3 extends over 17 amino acids. The germline V gene encodes CDR1 ENHRY and CDR2 SYGVKD. The CDR3, as DNA: TGTGCCATCAGTGAGGCGACAGGGGGCTTCTCTGGAAACACCATATATTTT. This sequence encodes CAISEATGGFSGNTIYF.

The genes are TRBV15 and TRBJ2-3; the match to TRBD2 covers 9 bases. Germline loops: CDR1 LNHNV, CDR2 YYDKDF (reference sequence). Trimming removed 6 bases from V and 1 base from J; junction bases left unmatched: 5. The CDR3 totals 15 residues. This chain's CDR3 is CATRGAGGRTDTQYF. CDR3 bases: TGTGCCACCAGGGGAGCGGGGGGCCGCACAGATACGCAGTATTTT.

The DNA for the CDR3 is TGTGCCATCCGCAGGGAGGCGTCCGAGCAGTACTTC. It codes for CAIRREASEQYF. This sequence joins TRBV10-3 and TRBJ2-7, with D possibly TRBD2 on 6 matching bases. Germline V gene data show CDR1 as ENHRY and CDR2 as SYGVKD. Trimming removed 8 bases at V and 6 bases at J, with 14 bases between. CDR3 length: 12 residues.

V is TRBV2 and J is TRBJ1-2; D is possibly TRBD1 (5 bases). The CDR3 covers 19 residues. Looked up from germline, CDR1 is SNHLY and CDR2 is FYNNEI. V lost 0 bases to trimming and J lost 0 bases, with 20 bases between them. The CDR3 sequence is CASSEAGPGRALANYGYTF. CDR3 in DNA: TGTGCCAGCAGTGAAGCGGGCCCGGGCAGGGCCCTAGCTAACTATGGCTACACCTTC.